These 6 T cell receptor beta chains share one sample of origin, sequenced in a study of T cells in Graves' hyperthyroidism and ophthalmopathy. Amplified TCR beta CDR3 regions came from RNA transcripts. A first-round RT-PCR of the TCR CDR3 used the HTBI primer set. TCRdb independently ran MiXCR on the multiplex PCR reads; one entry per CDR3 protein. Of 650,000 to 700,000 distinct CDR3 sequences listed, roughly 17% are singletons. The sequenced sample was blood. All receptors derive from a man aged 45-65 years with Graves' hyperthyroidism.

V usage is TRBV28 and J usage is TRBJ1-4; D not resolved. The CDR3 is made up of 15 amino acids. Looked up from germline, CDR1 is MDHEN and CDR2 is SYDVKM. V was clipped by 4 bases and J by 3 bases, with 12 bases between them. The DNA of the CDR3 is TGTGCCAGCAGTTCACCGGGTCAGCCTAATGAAAAACTGTTTTTT. Amino acid sequence: CASSSPGQPNEKLFF.

This clonotype was counted between two and nine times. This rearrangement joins TRBV29-1 to TRBJ1-4; D gene unclear. The V end lost 5 bases, the J end lost 8 bases, and 12 bases lay between the germline ends. The CDR3 consists of 12 residues. Germline loops: CDR1 SQVTM, CDR2 ANQGSEA. CDR3 DNA: TGCAGCGTTTTGGTCCGTAGCGAAAAACTGTTTTTT. Protein product: CSVLVRSEKLFF.

This clonotype was seen repeatedly, ten times or more. This chain joins TRBV28 and TRBJ2-1, with D possibly matching TRBD2 (6 bases). The V gene lost 5 bases and the J gene lost 8 bases, with 13 bases spanning the gap. Germline-derived CDR1 and CDR2 are MDHEN and SYDVKM. This CDR3 contains 13 residues. The CDR3 region is CASSRARRDEQFF. The CDR3 DNA reads as TGTGCCAGCAGTCGGGCTAGGAGGGATGAGCAGTTCTTC.

At least ten counts were recorded for this clonotype. The chain employs TRBV6-1 and TRBJ2-7; 10 bases are a match to TRBD1. CDR3 length: 14 amino acids. Germline loops: CDR1 MNHNS, CDR2 SASEGT. V lost 8 bases, J lost 6 bases, and 10 bases stayed unmatched. The CDR3 coding sequence is TGTGCCAGCGGGTCCCGGGACAGGGGTGCCGAGCAGTACTTC. Translation: CASGSRDRGAEQYF.

This clonotype was detected many times. The DNA for the CDR3 is TGTGCCAGCAGCCGGCAATCCTACGAGCAGTACTTC. Translation: CASSRQSYEQYF. J is TRBJ2-7 and V is TRBV6-2 or TRBV6-3; no firm D call. V lost 6 bases, J lost 1 base, and 7 bases lay in between. Germline values: CDR1 MNHEY, CDR2 SVGEGT. The CDR3 is 12 residues long.

This clonotype was observed a few times. This chain connects TRBV20-1 to TRBJ2-7; 7 nucleotides match TRBD2. Germline-derived CDR1 and CDR2 are DFQATT and SNEGSKA (reference sequence). V dropped 0 bases and J dropped 6; count of bases not matched to a gene: 8. CDR3 length: 14 amino acids. This CDR3 reads CSAREGREYAEQYF. The CDR3 DNA reads TGCAGTGCTAGAGAGGGGCGGGAGTATGCCGAGCAGTACTTC.